Described below is a single TCR beta chain sequence and its context. The source of the sample is a study of beta chain features in type 1 diabetes. Study in general: Examination of sorted cells across all samples involved over 95 million cells.

Sorted populations all exceeded 95% purity. Of the isolated RNA, all was reverse transcribed, and so the sequenced material was expressed TCRB transcripts. Here immunoSEQ multiplex PCR was the method, and the copy in TCRdb shows in-frame clones only, minus some. The table has over 40,000 clones, roughly half seen once; the top ten hold less than 2.5%. CDR1 is SGHRS, CDR2 YFSETQ, per germline. V gave up 2 bases and J gave up 16 bases, with 16 bases separating them. This CDR3 has 12 residues. The TCR comes from a woman younger than 35 in good health. V gene TRBV5-1 combines with J gene TRBJ2-1; D unresolved. Material: Tregs from blood. CDR3 sequence: CASSFTPPRYFF. DNA for the CDR3: TGCGCCAGCAGCTTCACGCCGCCCAGATATTTCTTC.